The rows below give T cell receptor beta chains drawn from one sample of a study of T cell responses to AZD1222 COVID-19 vaccine. The method was immunoSEQ multiplex PCR; TCRdb's version includes in-frame clones alone and lacks a portion of them. Altogether approximately 120,000 clones are present, 80% to 90% being singletons, with the ten largest covering approximately 4.2%. The sequences come from peripheral blood, collected on day 0 of AZD1222 vaccination. The receptor source for this set is an adult in good health. The CDR3 runs from the conserved cysteine through the conserved F or W. Each record gives: clone size, J gene, V gene, CDR3 protein. Size values are once, few and many counts, or a class for expanded clones, and some rows have none.

>NA|TRBJ2-3|TRBV9
CASSEQGRDTQYF
>few|TRBJ2-1|TRBV14
CASSPRTGVVSVGHNEQFF
>NA|TRBJ1-3|TRBV9
CASSPDRGRENTIYF
>NA|TRBJ2-1|TRBV18
CASSPGTSRPSEQFF
>NA|TRBJ1-6|TRBV6-2/TRBV6-3
CASSSFGQGGSPLHF
>NA|TRBJ1-2|TRBV19
CASSRRGLYGYTF
>NA|TRBJ1-4|TRBV5-4
CASSLQSGGVEKLFF
>NA|TRBJ1-3|TRBV18
CASSPMDSGNTIYF
>NA|TRBJ1-2|TRBV6-5
CASSTPDRGYGYTF
>NA|TRBJ1-2|TRBV6-5
CATPRGGYHGYTF
>NA|TRBJ1-5|TRBV4-3
CASSQETGDHTSQHF
>NA|TRBJ1-1|TRBV28
CASSLPHREEAFF
>NA|TRBJ1-3|TRBV5-4
CASSLGGGRSSGNTIYF
>NA|TRBJ2-3|TRBV7-8
CASSLLAGGTDTQYF
>NA|TRBJ1-3|TRBV10-1
CASSARRSSGNTIYF
>NA|TRBJ1-2|TRBV10-2
CASSETGQGPYGYTF
>NA|TRBJ2-1|TRBV3-1/TRBV3-2
CASSQVAGGPDEQFF
>NA|TRBJ2-1|TRBV27
CASSLSRGGYNEQFF
>NA|TRBJ1-4|TRBV10-1
CASSASDSVNEKLFF
>NA|TRBJ1-2|TRBV19
CASSATGGAGGYTF
>NA|TRBJ2-5|TRBV7-8
CASSLEGGGASRETQYF
>once|TRBJ1-1|TRBV7-8
CASRYDRNTEAFF
>NA|TRBJ2-7|TRBV5-5
CASSLMGGETYEQYF
>NA|TRBJ2-1|TRBV5-4
CASSLRGLARGGSYNEQFF
>NA|TRBJ1-3|TRBV5-1
CASSRWDRGNTIYF